The 8 T cell receptor beta chains below come from one sample, sequenced in a study of blood T cell repertoires in COVID-19. Only in-frame clones appear in the TCRdb table, and some are missing; sequencing was by immunoSEQ multiplex PCR. The sample contains tens of thousands of clones, roughly four fifths of which appear only once. Sample: peripheral blood. The receptors come from a man aged 25-40 years with COVID-19, enrolled during active disease.

V usage is TRBV30 and J usage is TRBJ2-3, with TRBD2 identical over 12 bases. This CDR3 region has 16 residues. Germline assignment: CDR1 GTSNPN and CDR2 SVGIG (reference sequence). J gave up 4 bases and V 1 base, and 6 bases lay outside the gene matches. In DNA form, the CDR3 reads TGTGCCTGGAGTGGCCTAGCGGGAGGGCCCGCAGATACGCAGTATTTT. The encoded protein is CAWSGLAGGPADTQYF.

The chain carries TRBV14 and TRBJ2-7; 8 nucleotides align to TRBD2. Germline V gives CDR1 SGHDN, CDR2 FVKESK. Trimming took 1 base from V and 0 from J; bases not matched to a gene: 5. The CDR3 covers 16 residues. The CDR3 sequence: CASSQGLSGSSYEQYF. Here the CDR3 DNA reads TGTGCCAGCAGCCAAGGTTTGAGCGGGAGCTCCTACGAGCAGTACTTC.

The rearrangement joins TRBV29-1 to TRBJ2-7; the match to TRBD2 covers 7 bases. The CDR3 is 12 residues long. Trimming at V came to 4 bases and at J to 4 bases, leaving 4 bases not matched to a gene. Germline CDR1 is SQVTM and CDR2 is ANQGSEA. The CDR3 DNA sequence: TGCAGCGTTGTACCCGGGGGGTACGAGCAGTACTTC. Its protein product is CSVVPGGYEQYF.

A word on this clone: Its ends do not fully match the called genes, so a read error is possible. The chain employs TRBV7-7 and TRBJ1-2; D is perhaps TRBD1 (5 bases). The CDR3 extends over 15 amino acids. Per germline, CDR1 SSHAT and CDR2 FNYEAQ (reference sequence). The CDR3 DNA follows: TGTGCTAGCACCATTAGGGGCTCCTCTAACTATGGCTACACCTTC. Translated, it gives CASTIRGSSNYGYTF.

The chain joins TRBV27 to TRBJ2-1; 9 nucleotides align to TRBD2. Germline V gives CDR1 MNHEY, CDR2 SMNVEV (reference sequence). The length of the CDR3 is 15 residues. Trimming at V came to 2 bases and at J to 6 bases, leaving 5 bases not matched to a gene. CDR3 nucleotide sequence: TGTGCCAGCAGTTTAGAGACTAGCGGATTCAATGAGCAGTTCTTC. The encoded protein is CASSLETSGFNEQFF.

The chain is built from TRBV27 and TRBJ2-7; 9 nucleotides line up with TRBD1. The CDR3 runs to 14 residues. Germline values: CDR1 MNHEY, CDR2 SMNVEV (reference sequence). J was trimmed by 2 bases and V by 5 bases; bases with no gene match: 4. Here the CDR3 DNA reads TGTGCCAGCAGTCTGGACAGGGGCACCTACGAGCAGTACTTC. It yields the protein CASSLDRGTYEQYF.

The chain joins TRBV24-1 to TRBJ2-3, with 9 bases aligning to TRBD1. V lost 3 bases, J lost 3 bases, and 3 bases stayed unmatched. In germline, CDR1 is KGHDR, CDR2 SFDVKD. This CDR3 comprises 15 residues. DNA of the CDR3: TGTGCCACCAGTGATACCGGGACAGGGACAGATACGCAGTATTTT. As protein: CATSDTGTGTDTQYF.

This chain joins TRBV30 and TRBJ1-3, with D possibly TRBD1 on 6 matching bases. The CDR3 is 18 amino acids. V lost 1 base, J lost 1 base, and 20 bases lay in between. From germline, CDR1 is GTSNPN and CDR2 SVGIG (reference sequence). As DNA, the CDR3 is TGTGCCTGGAGTGGACTGCGGGCAGGGGAATTATCTGGAAACACCATATATTTT. As protein: CAWSGLRAGELSGNTIYF.